This TCR beta chain appears in the sequencing data of a study of blood T cell repertoires in COVID-19. For the study at large: The origin of the acute and convalescent COVID-19 samples was the United States, Italy and Spain. PBMCs, B-cell-depleted T cells, or T cells provided the cDNA or gDNA that made up the material.

Per the authors' pipeline: Amplification with reference gene primers provided the estimates of nucleated cell counts. The data were produced by immunoSEQ multiplex PCR, yet TCRdb's version contains in-frame clones alone and is incomplete. V and J calls and clone size are those listed in that table; D and trimming were worked out from the DNA. The profile covers about 190,000 clones, with 84% appearing a single time and around 14% taken by the ten largest. This CDR3 is 16 amino acids long. Trimming removed 5 bases from V and 4 bases from J; junction bases left unmatched: 11. CDR1 is MNHEY and CDR2 is SMNVEV in the germline V gene (reference sequence).

This clonotype was obtained from a man aged 25 to 45 with active or convalescent COVID-19. Sequenced sample: peripheral blood. The V and J genes are TRBV27 and TRBJ1-1, with 9 bases matching TRBD1. CDR3 in DNA: TGTGCCAGCAGTCCCAACAGGGGGCTAGGGGGCACTGAAGCTTTCTTT. As protein: CASSPNRGLGGTEAFF.